The clone carrying this T cell receptor (beta chain) was recorded once. The data stem from a study of cytomegalovirus exposure and HLA in healthy donors. CDR3 length: 12 amino acids. Germline V gives CDR1 SGHNT, CDR2 YENEEA. Trimming cost V 5 bases and J 8 bases, with 10 bases left between them. PCR involved 60 Vbeta and 13 Jbeta primers. Clones were read by immunoSEQ multiplex PCR, and TCRdb kept only the in-frame ones, dropping some. The repertoire has approximately 140,000 clones, around 86% of them found once; the top ten carry 0.55% to 0.75%. The chain uses TRBV11-3 and TRBJ2-1; TRBD1 is a possible D gene (5 bases). The sample comprised PBMCs. The clonotype was recovered from a man younger than 35 in good health and CMV-seronegative. The CDR3 is CASSQQGDEQFF. The CDR3 coding sequence is TGTGCCAGCAGCCAACAAGGGGATGAGCAGTTCTTC.